In its sample, the clone carrying this T cell receptor beta chain was seen a few times. This entry is derived from a study of blood T cells in healthy people across ages. CDR3 length: 15 residues. Trimming cost V 3 bases and J 2 bases; bases outside gene matches: 4. Germline CDR1 reads SNHLY; CDR2 reads FYNNEI. The use of a sample-barcoded 5' primer and a J-beta primer mix characterized a second PCR of about 7 to 12 cycles. TCRdb itself ran the 5' RACE reads through MiXCR, one entry per CDR3 protein. The sample lists around 800,000 distinct CDR3 sequences, 44% occurring once. Sequenced sample: blood. The sequence was obtained from a man aged 60-69 years in good health. V gene TRBV2 combines with J gene TRBJ2-7; 10 positions match TRBD1. Here the CDR3 reads CASSEDRGKTYEQYF. In DNA form, the CDR3 reads TGTGCCAGCAGTGAGGACAGGGGGAAGACCTACGAGCAGTACTTC.